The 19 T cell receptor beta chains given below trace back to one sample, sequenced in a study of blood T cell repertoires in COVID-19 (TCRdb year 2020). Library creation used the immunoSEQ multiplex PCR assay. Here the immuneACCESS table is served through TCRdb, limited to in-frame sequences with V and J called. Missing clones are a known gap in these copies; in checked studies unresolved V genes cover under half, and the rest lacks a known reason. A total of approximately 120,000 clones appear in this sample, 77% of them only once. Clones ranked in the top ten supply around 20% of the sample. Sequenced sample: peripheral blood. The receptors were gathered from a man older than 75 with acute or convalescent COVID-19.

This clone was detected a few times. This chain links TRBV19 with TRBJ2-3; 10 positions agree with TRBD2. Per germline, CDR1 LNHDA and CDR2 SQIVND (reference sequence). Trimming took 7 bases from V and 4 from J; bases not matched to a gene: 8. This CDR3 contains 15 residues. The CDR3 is CASTQSGGAADTQYF. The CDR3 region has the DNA TGTGCCAGTACTCAGAGCGGGGGGGCTGCAGATACGCAGTATTTT.

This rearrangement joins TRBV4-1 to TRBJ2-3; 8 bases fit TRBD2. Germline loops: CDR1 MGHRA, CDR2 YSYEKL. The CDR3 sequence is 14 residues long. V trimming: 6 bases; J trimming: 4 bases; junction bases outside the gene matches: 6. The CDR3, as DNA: TGCGCCAGCAGTTGGACTAGCTTGGCAGATACGCAGTATTTT. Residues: CASSWTSLADTQYF.

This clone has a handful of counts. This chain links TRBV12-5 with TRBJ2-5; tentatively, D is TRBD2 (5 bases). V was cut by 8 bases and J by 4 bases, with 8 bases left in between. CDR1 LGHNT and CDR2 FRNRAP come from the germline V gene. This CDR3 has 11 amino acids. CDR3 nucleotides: TGTGCTAGTCTAGCCCTAGAGACCCAGTACTTC. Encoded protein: CASLALETQYF.

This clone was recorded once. CDR3 amino acids: CSVLILSGGIYEQYF. DNA of the CDR3: TGCAGCGTCCTCATTTTGTCAGGGGGCATATACGAGCAGTACTTC. This chain connects TRBV29-1 to TRBJ2-7; 8 positions match TRBD1. The V segment lost 6 bases and the J segment 4 bases; nucleotides outside the gene matches: 14. Germline V gene lookup returns CDR1 SQVTM and CDR2 ANQGSEA. The CDR3 has 15 residues.

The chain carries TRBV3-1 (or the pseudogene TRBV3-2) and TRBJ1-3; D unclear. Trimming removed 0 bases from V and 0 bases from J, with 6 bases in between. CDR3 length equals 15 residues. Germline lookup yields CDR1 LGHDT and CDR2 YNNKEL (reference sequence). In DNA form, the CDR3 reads TGTGCCAGCAGCCAAGAATGGAGCTCTGGAAACACCATATATTTT. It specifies CASSQEWSSGNTIYF.

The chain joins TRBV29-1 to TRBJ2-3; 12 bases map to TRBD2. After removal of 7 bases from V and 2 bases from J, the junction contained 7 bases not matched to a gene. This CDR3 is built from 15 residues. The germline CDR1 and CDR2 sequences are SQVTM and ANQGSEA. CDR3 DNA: TGCAGCGCAGACGGGACTAGCGGGCCCACAGATACGCAGTATTTT. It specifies CSADGTSGPTDTQYF.

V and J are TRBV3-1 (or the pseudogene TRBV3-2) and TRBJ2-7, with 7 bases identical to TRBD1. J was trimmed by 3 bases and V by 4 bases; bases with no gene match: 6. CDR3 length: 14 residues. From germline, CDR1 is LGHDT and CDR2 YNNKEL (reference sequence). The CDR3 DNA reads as TGTGCCAGCAGCCGGACAGGAACCATCTACGAGCAGTACTTC. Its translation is CASSRTGTIYEQYF.

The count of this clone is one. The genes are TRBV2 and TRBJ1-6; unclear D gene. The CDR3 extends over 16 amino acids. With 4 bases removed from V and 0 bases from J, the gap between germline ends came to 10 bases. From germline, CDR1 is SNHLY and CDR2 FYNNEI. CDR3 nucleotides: TGTGCCAGCAGTGCCAGTGAAAGCTCCTATAATTCACCCCTCCACTTT. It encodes CASSASESSYNSPLHF.

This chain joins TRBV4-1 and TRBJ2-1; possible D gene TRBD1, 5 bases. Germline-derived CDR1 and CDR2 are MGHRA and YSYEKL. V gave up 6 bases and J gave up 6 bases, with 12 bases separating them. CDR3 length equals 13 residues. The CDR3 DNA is TGCGCCAGCAGTCTGCAGGGTAGCAATGAGCAGTTCTTC. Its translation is CASSLQGSNEQFF.

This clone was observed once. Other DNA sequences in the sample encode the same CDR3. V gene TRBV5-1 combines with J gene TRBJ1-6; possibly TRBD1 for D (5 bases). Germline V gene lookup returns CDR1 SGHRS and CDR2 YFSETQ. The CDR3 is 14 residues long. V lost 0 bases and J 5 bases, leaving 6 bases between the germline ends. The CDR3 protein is CASSLGQNNSPLHF. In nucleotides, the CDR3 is TGCGCCAGCAGCTTGGGACAGAATAATTCACCCCTCCACTTT. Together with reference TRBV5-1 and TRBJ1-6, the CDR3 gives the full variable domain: KAGVTQTPRYLIKTRGQQVTLSCSPISGHRSVSWYQQTPGQGLQFLFEYFSETQRNKGNFPGRFSGRQFSNSRSEMNVSTLELGDSALYLCASSLGQNNSPLHFGNGTRLTVT.

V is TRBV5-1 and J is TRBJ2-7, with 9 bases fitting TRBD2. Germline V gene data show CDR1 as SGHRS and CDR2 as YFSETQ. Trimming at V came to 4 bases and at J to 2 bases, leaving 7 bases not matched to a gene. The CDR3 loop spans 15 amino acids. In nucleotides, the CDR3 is TGCGCCAGCAGCACCGTTAGCGGGGGTACCTACGAGCAGTACTTC. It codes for CASSTVSGGTYEQYF. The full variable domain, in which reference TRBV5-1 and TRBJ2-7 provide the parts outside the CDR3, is KAGVTQTPRYLIKTRGQQVTLSCSPISGHRSVSWYQQTPGQGLQFLFEYFSETQRNKGNFPGRFSGRQFSNSRSEMNVSTLELGDSALYLCASSTVSGGTYEQYFGPGTRLTVT.

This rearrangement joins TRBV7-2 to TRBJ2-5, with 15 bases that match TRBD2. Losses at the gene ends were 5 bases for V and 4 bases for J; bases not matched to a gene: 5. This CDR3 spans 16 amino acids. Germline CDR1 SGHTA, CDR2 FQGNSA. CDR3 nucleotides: TGTGCCAGCAGCCCCGGGACTAGCGGGGGGCCAGAGACCCAGTACTTC. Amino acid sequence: CASSPGTSGGPETQYF.

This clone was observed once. CDR3 bases: TGTGCCAGCAGCTCAACACGGCCGACAGTGGGGCATGGCTACACCTTC. As protein: CASSSTRPTVGHGYTF. The V and J genes are TRBV7-2 and TRBJ1-2, with D perhaps matching TRBD1 (5 bases). Trimming pared 4 bases from V and 6 bases from J, leaving 21 bases between. This CDR3 comprises 16 residues. CDR1 is SGHTA and CDR2 is FQGNSA in the germline V gene.

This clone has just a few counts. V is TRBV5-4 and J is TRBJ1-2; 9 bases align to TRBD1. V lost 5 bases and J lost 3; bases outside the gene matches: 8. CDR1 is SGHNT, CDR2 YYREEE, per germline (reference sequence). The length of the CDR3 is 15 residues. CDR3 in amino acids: CASRTGQGGDYGYTF. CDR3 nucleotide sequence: TGTGCCAGCAGAACGGGACAGGGTGGAGACTATGGCTACACCTTC.

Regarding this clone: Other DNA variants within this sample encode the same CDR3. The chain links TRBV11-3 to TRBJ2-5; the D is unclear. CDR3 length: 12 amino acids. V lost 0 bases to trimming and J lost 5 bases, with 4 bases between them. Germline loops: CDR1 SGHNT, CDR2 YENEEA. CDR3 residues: CASSLDGETQYF. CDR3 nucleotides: TGTGCCAGCAGCTTAGACGGGGAGACCCAGTACTTC.

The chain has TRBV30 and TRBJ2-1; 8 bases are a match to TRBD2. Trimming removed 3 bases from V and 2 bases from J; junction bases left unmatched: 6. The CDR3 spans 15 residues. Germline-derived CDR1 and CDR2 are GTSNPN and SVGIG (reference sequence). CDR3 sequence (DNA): TGTGCCTGGAGCTTCGGCGGGGGGACCTACAATGAGCAGTTCTTC. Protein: CAWSFGGGTYNEQFF.

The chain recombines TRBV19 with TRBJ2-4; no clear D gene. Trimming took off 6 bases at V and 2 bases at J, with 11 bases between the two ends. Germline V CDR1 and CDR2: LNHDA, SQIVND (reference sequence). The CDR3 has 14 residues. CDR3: CASSGLIPKNIQYF. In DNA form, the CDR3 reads TGTGCCAGTAGCGGGTTAATCCCCAAAAACATTCAGTACTTC.

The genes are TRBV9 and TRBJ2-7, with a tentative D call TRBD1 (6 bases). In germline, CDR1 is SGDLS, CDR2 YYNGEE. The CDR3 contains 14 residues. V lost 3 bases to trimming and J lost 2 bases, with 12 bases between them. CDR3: CASSDRAITYEQYF. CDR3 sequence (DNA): TGTGCCAGCAGCGACAGGGCTATTACCTACGAGCAGTACTTC.

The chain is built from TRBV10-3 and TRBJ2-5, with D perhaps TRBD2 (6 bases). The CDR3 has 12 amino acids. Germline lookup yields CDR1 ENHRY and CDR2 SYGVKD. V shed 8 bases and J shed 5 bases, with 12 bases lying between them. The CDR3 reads CAIGPAGETQYF. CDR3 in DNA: TGTGCCATCGGCCCAGCGGGTGAGACCCAGTACTTC.